This paragraph reports one TCR beta chain. Its antigen is currently unknown. CD8 cells classed as naive were CD45RO-negative and positively selected for CCR7, excluding terminally differentiated effector memory CD45RA+ cells. The data were obtained in a study of shared clonotypes between healthy human individuals. Study results and limitations: Genetic and exposure-history diversity was limited by the small donor number. Exclusively blood specimens were collected; tissue repertoires likely differ. Some naive CD4 clonotypes, about 5.5%, turned up in common across several donors.

Germline loops: CDR1 SGHTA, CDR2 FQGTGA. Trimming shortened V by 3 bases and J by 6 bases, and 9 bases separated the two germline ends. The CDR3 sequence is 13 residues long. Clones were read by immunoSEQ multiplex PCR, and TCRdb kept only the in-frame ones, dropping some. The sample lists about 750,000 clones; approximately 92% were seen once. This sequence was found in a man aged 25 to 45 in good health. The sample was naive CD8+ T cells sorted from blood. V is TRBV7-3 and J is TRBJ2-1; D perhaps matches TRBD1 (5 bases). The CDR3 loop reads CASSLDNLNEQFF. CDR3 DNA sequence: TGTGCCAGCAGCTTGGACAATCTCAATGAGCAGTTCTTC.